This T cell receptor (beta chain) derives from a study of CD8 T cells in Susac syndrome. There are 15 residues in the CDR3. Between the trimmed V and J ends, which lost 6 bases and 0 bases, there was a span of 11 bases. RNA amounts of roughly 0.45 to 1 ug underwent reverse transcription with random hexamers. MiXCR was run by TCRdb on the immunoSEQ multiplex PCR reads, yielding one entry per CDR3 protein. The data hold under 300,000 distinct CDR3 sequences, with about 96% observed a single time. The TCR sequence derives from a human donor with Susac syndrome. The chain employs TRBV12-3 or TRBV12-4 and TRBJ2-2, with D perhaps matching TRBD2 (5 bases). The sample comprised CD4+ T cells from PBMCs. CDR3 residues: CASRRVVANTGELFF. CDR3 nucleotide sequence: TGTGCCAGCAGGCGGGTGGTTGCGAACACCGGGGAGCTGTTTTTT.